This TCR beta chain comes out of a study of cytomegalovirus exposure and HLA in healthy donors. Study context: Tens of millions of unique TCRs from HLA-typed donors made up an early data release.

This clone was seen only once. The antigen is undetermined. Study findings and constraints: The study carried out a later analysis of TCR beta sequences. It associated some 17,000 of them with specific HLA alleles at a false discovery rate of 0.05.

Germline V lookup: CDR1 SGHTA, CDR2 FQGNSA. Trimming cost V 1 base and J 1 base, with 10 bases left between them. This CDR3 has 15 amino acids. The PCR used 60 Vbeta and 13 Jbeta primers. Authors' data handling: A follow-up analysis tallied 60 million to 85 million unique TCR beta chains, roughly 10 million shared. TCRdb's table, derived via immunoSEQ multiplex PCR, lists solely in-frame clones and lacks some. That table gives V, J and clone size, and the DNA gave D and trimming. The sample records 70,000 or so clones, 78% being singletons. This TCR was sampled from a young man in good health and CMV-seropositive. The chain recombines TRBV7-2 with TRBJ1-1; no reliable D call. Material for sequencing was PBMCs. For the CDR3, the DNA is TGTGCCAGCAGCTTAGTACTTACAGCGAACACTGAAGCTTTCTTT. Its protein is CASSLVLTANTEAFF.